This is a list of T cell receptor beta chains from one sample in a study of T cells in narcolepsy. Assay: immunoSEQ multiplex PCR; the TCRdb copy retains only in-frame clones and omits some. This table has 25,000 or so clones, around 85% appearing once. Sequencing was done on a sample of memory (CD45RA-) CD4+ T cells from blood. The receptors originated from a human donor in good health. Both conserved end residues are part of each CDR3. D genes are given only for firm matches. A clone size is listed for some rows: how often the clone was seen (once, few, many), or a class if it is expanded.

TRBJ1-5	NA	TRBV4-2	NA	TGTGCCAGCAGCCAAGATGGGGGGATAGACAATCAGCCCCAGCATTTT	CASSQDGGIDNQPQHF
TRBJ1-2	NA	TRBV7-9	NA	TGTGCCAGCAGCTTAGCCCCATTTGGGGGCGCAGGTCCCTATGGCTACACCTTC	CASSLAPFGGAGPYGYTF
TRBJ2-7	once	TRBV21-1	NA	TGTGCCAGCAGCAATGGGGCAGACTACGAGCAGTACTTC	CASSNGADYEQYF
TRBJ1-5	NA	TRBV6-5	NA	TGTGCCAGCAGCCTCGACCCCGGGCAGCCCCAGCATTTT	CASSLDPGQPQHF
TRBJ1-2	NA	TRBV28	NA	TGTGCCAGCTACGGGGAGTACTACTATGGCTACACCTTC	CASYGEYYYGYTF
TRBJ2-7	few	TRBV27	TRBD2	TGTGCCAGCCAGGGACTAGCCTTCCCCTACGAGCAGTACTTC	CASQGLAFPYEQYF
TRBJ2-3	NA	TRBV12-5	TRBD2	TGTGCTAGTGGTTTGGGGACTAGGGGTTTCACAGATACGCAGTATTTT	CASGLGTRGFTDTQYF
TRBJ1-5	NA	TRBV18	NA	TGTGCCAGCTCACCGATTATGAGGCAGAACAATAATCAGCCCCAGCATTTT	CASSPIMRQNNNQPQHF
TRBJ2-1	once	TRBV6-5	NA	TGTGCCAGCATAGGGGGGGGTACGGGCTACAATGAGCAGTTCTTC	CASIGGGTGYNEQFF
TRBJ1-2	few	TRBV28	NA	TGTGCCAGCTATACAGGGAACTATGGCTACACCTTC	CASYTGNYGYTF
TRBJ1-1	once	TRBV14	NA	TGTGCCAGCAGCCTCGAACGGGCGACTACTGAAGCTTTCTTT	CASSLERATTEAFF
TRBJ2-7	NA	TRBV6-5	TRBD1	TGTGCCAGCAGTGGCGAGCGACAGGGGACGTACGAGCAGTACTTC	CASSGERQGTYEQYF
TRBJ2-1	NA	TRBV7-6	TRBD1	TGTGCCAGCAGCCCGGGACAGGGCATGGGGCTAGCCTACAATGAGCAGTTCTTC	CASSPGQGMGLAYNEQFF
TRBJ2-1	once	TRBV10-3	TRBD1	TGTGCCACGGGACAGAGCTCCTACAATGAGCAGTTCTTC	CATGQSSYNEQFF
TRBJ2-3	NA	TRBV12-5	TRBD1	TGTGCTAGTGGACCCGGACAGGGCAGGACAGATACGCAGTATTTT	CASGPGQGRTDTQYF
TRBJ2-1	NA	TRBV19	TRBD1	TGTGCCAGTAGTACCGGGACAGGGGGTACGGATGAGCAGTTCTTC	CASSTGTGGTDEQFF
TRBJ1-5	NA	TRBV15	NA	TGTGCCACCAGCAGAGAAGGCTCAACGTATCAGCCCCAGCATTTT	CATSREGSTYQPQHF
TRBJ2-2	NA	TRBV5-1	TRBD1	TGCGCCAGCAGTCTCCGGGGACAGATTAACACCGGGGAGCTGTTTTTT	CASSLRGQINTGELFF
TRBJ2-2	NA	TRBV30	TRBD1	TGTGCCTGGTCCGGGACAGGGAACACCGGGGAGCTGTTTTTT	CAWSGTGNTGELFF
TRBJ1-5	NA	TRBV19	NA	TGTGCCAGTAGTACCGGCGGCAATCAGCCCCAGCATTTT	CASSTGGNQPQHF